The clone carrying this T cell receptor beta chain was recorded at least ten times. The sample comes from a study of T-cell reconstitution after alpha-beta-depleted transplantation in children. Per the germline V gene, CDR1 is SGHRS and CDR2 is YFSETQ. The V and J ends lost 0 bases and 0 bases, in that order; junction bases with no gene match: 7. The CDR3 has 18 residues. During its preparation, the TCRbeta library received unique molecular identifiers. Using its own MiXCR run on the PCR reads, TCRdb lists one record per CDR3 protein. The sample lists fewer than 120,000 distinct CDR3 sequences; 10% were seen once.

This TCR came from a human donor who donated a stem cell graft to a child with acute lymphoblastic leukemia. V usage is TRBV5-1 and J usage is TRBJ2-2; 8 bases map to TRBD2. Sequencing used PBMCs from the stem cell graft donor, obtained from the stem cell graft. CDR3 nucleotide sequence: TGCGCCAGCAGCTTGGCCGTTAGCGGGACCCCGAACACCGGGGAGCTGTTTTTT. Translation: CASSLAVSGTPNTGELFF.